The subject of this entry is one T cell receptor (beta chain). Its antigen is unknown. CDR3 size: 15 residues. Per germline, CDR1 MGHRA and CDR2 YSYEKL. V lost 0 bases to trimming and J lost 9 bases; unmatched junction nucleotides: 7. Repertoires were generated with immunoSEQ multiplex PCR, while TCRdb's copy carries only in-frame clones and drops some. This table has 95,000 to 100,000 clones, 90% appearing once. The entry originates in a study of T cell responses to AZD1222 COVID-19 vaccine. Study-level results: Most donors were white British and more were female, and clonal diversity was possibly underestimated. The reported proportion of spike-specific TCRs targeting unmutated variant regions was nearly half. Spike-wide coverage was observed for vaccine-associated CD4 TCRs, with dominant responses at 160-218 and 743-854. There were repertoire samples only from the period after the peak T cell response.

Sequenced here: peripheral blood, sampled on day 0 of AZD1222 vaccination. V gene TRBV4-1 combines with J gene TRBJ2-1; 8 bases line up with TRBD1. This TCR derives from an adult in good health. This chain's CDR3 is CASSQEWTGWGEQFF. In DNA, the CDR3 is TGCGCCAGCAGCCAAGAGTGGACAGGGTGGGGTGAGCAGTTCTTC.